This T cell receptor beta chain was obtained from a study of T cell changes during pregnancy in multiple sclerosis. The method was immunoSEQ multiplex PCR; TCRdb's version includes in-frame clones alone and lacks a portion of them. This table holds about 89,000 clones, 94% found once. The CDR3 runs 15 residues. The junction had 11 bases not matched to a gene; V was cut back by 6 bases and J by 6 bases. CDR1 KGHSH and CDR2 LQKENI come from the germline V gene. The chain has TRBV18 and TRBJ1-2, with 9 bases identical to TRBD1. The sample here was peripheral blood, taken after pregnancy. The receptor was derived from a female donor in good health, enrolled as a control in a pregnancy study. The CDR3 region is CASSPGTGRSDGYTF. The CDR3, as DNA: TGTGCCAGCTCCCCCGGGACAGGGCGCTCAGATGGCTACACCTTC.